The entry that follows covers one T cell receptor (beta chain) sequence. Antigen unknown. This specimen belongs to a study of T cell responses to AZD1222 COVID-19 vaccine. Study outcomes and limitations: White British donors predominated, females outnumbered males, and clonal diversity was possibly underestimated. Regions 160-218 and 743-854 dominated among vaccine-associated CD4 TCRs spanning spike. Of spike-specific TCRs, nearly half reportedly target regions left unmutated in variants. Samples come after the peak T cell response, not at day 14.

Germline lookup yields CDR1 KGHSH and CDR2 LQKENI. Germline trimming cut 3 bases from V and 9 bases from J; bases unmatched to any gene: 10. CDR3 length equals 16 residues. Sequencing used immunoSEQ multiplex PCR; TCRdb keeps in-frame clones, though not all of them. The sample has around 160,000 clones; roughly 80% are singletons. The chain couples TRBV18 to TRBJ2-1; 11 nucleotides agree with TRBD2. This TCR was sampled from an adult in good health. Specimen: peripheral blood, collected on day 0 of MenACWY control vaccination. CDR3 in amino acids: CASSPPSGGHNGEQFF. The CDR3 region has the DNA TGTGCCAGCTCACCTCCTAGCGGGGGGCATAACGGTGAGCAGTTCTTC.